A selection of T cell receptor beta chains follows, all from one sample in a study of a mutant IDH1 vaccine in newly diagnosed glioma. No antigen is known for these receptors. Profiling relied on immunoSEQ multiplex PCR, and the TCRdb table lists in-frame clones only, not all of them. The table shows more than 55,000 clones, with about 80% occurring only once. This sample comprised PBMCs, obtained from a glioma patient whose treatment included an IDH1 peptide vaccine. Receptors originate from a woman aged 18 to 35 with glioma. Some clones in this sample may be carry-over from other donors' samples. Each CDR3 is given with its conserved first and last residue. Fields, in order: clone size, J gene, D gene, V gene, CDR3 DNA, CDR3 protein. A D gene is named only where the DNA matches it firmly. Only some rows state a clone size, as once, few, many or a class for expanded clones.

NA	TRBJ1-5	TRBD1	TRBV6-1	TGTGCCAGCAGTAGGACAGGGGCAAATCAGCCCCAGCATTTT	CASSRTGANQPQHF
NA	TRBJ2-7	NA	TRBV5-1	TGCGCCAGCAGCTTGGGGGGACAAAATGACTACGAGCAGTACTTC	CASSLGGQNDYEQYF
NA	TRBJ1-1	NA	TRBV5-4	TGTGCCAGCAGCTTTGTAGGGCCTCGGAACACTGAAGCTTTCTTT	CASSFVGPRNTEAFF
NA	TRBJ1-1	NA	TRBV13	TGTGCCAGCAGCCTATCCCCGGACACTGAAGCTTTCTTT	CASSLSPDTEAFF
NA	TRBJ2-7	NA	TRBV29-1	TGCAGCGTAGGGCACGGCTCCTACGAGCAGTACTTC	CSVGHGSYEQYF
medium-sized	TRBJ1-1	NA	TRBV21-1	TGTGCCAGCAGCACCCTTCCCCAGGGAAGTGTCACTGAAGCTTTCTTT	CASSTLPQGSVTEAFF
NA	TRBJ2-1	TRBD2	TRBV4-2	TGTGCCAGCAGCCAAGAATTGCGGGAGGGCCGCAATGAGCAGTTCTTC	CASSQELREGRNEQFF
NA	TRBJ2-5	TRBD2	TRBV25-1	TGTGCCAGCAGTGAATGGGTAGCGGGAACAGGCGGAGAGACCCAGTACTTC	CASSEWVAGTGGETQYF
NA	TRBJ2-7	TRBD2	TRBV5-1	TGCGCCAGCAGCTTGACTAGCGGGGGCCTTACCTACGAGCAGTACTTC	CASSLTSGGLTYEQYF
few	TRBJ1-1	NA	TRBV6-5	TGTGCCAGCAGTTACCGTCGGGGCAGGGAGGATGAAGCTTTCTTT	CASSYRRGREDEAFF
NA	TRBJ2-2	TRBD2	TRBV4-1	TGCGCCAGCGAGAGCGGGACGAACACCGGGGAGCTGTTTTTT	CASESGTNTGELFF
once	TRBJ2-7	NA	TRBV4-1	TGCGCCAGCAGCCCCACAGGATCCTACGAGCAGTACTTC	CASSPTGSYEQYF
NA	TRBJ2-7	TRBD1	TRBV7-6	TGTGCCAGCAGCCTAAGGGCCGGACAGGGCTCCTACGAGCAGTACTTC	CASSLRAGQGSYEQYF
NA	TRBJ2-1	NA	TRBV30	TGTGCCTGGAGTGTACGAGGGAATTTCTACAATGAGCAGTTCTTC	CAWSVRGNFYNEQFF
NA	TRBJ2-7	NA	TRBV2	TGTGCCAGCAGACCGAGACTCGACAGAGCCTACGAGCAGTACTTC	CASRPRLDRAYEQYF
NA	TRBJ2-2	NA	TRBV29-1	TGCAGCGTCACGAGAGGGGCAGGCTCGAACACCGGGGAGCTGTTTTTT	CSVTRGAGSNTGELFF
NA	TRBJ2-6	NA	TRBV7-8	TGTGCCAGCAGCTTAGTGCAGGGGGGATTCCCCACTGGGGCCAACGTCCTGACTTTC	CASSLVQGGFPTGANVLTF
NA	TRBJ2-2	NA	TRBV19	TGTGCCAGTAGTATAGCGCGACAGGGAGGTACCGGGGAGCTGTTTTTT	CASSIARQGGTGELFF
NA	TRBJ2-2	TRBD2	TRBV7-2	TGTGCCAGCAGTCGGACTAGCGGGAACACCGGGGAGCTGTTTTTT	CASSRTSGNTGELFF
few	TRBJ1-1	NA	TRBV10-1	TGCGCCAGCGGACCTTCCGAGGCTGAAGCTTTCTTT	CASGPSEAEAFF
NA	TRBJ1-2	TRBD1	TRBV19	TGTGCCAGTAGTATGGACCCGGACAGGGTTGGCTACACCTTC	CASSMDPDRVGYTF
NA	TRBJ1-4	TRBD1	TRBV6-1	TGTGCCAGCAATAGACAGGGGGCAACTAATGAAAAACTGTTTTTT	CASNRQGATNEKLFF
NA	TRBJ2-3	TRBD2	TRBV10-3	TGTGCCATCAGTGAGTCGCGCGGGGGGCGGGCCACAGATACGCAGTATTTT	CAISESRGGRATDTQYF
NA	TRBJ2-5	TRBD2	TRBV7-2	TGTGCCAGCAGCTTGGAGCTAGCGGGGGGAGAGACCCAGTACTTC	CASSLELAGGETQYF
NA	TRBJ2-2	NA	TRBV15	TGTGCCACCAGCAGATTGTCCGCGGGGATCACCGGGGAGCTGTTTTTT	CATSRLSAGITGELFF
NA	TRBJ2-3	TRBD1	TRBV5-4	TGTGCCAGCAGCCGGGAGGGACAGGGGGTTGCAGATACGCAGTATTTT	CASSREGQGVADTQYF
few	TRBJ2-1	TRBD1	TRBV11-3	TGTGCCAGCAGCTTTCGAGGACAGGTAGGTCACAATGAGCAGTTCTTC	CASSFRGQVGHNEQFF
few	TRBJ2-2	NA	TRBV29-1	TGCAGCGTCCCGGGTGGGGTCGGGGAGCTGTTTTTT	CSVPGGVGELFF
few	TRBJ1-1	NA	TRBV4-3	TGCGCCAGCAGCCAAGATAGTGCGACGGAAGCTTTCTTT	CASSQDSATEAFF
NA	TRBJ1-4	TRBD1	TRBV6-5	TGTGCCAGCAGTTACTCTTGGACAGGTGAAAAACTGTTTTTT	CASSYSWTGEKLFF
NA	TRBJ2-5	NA	TRBV10-3	TGTGCCATCAGAGCGACAGCAGGGCAAGAGACCCAGTACTTC	CAIRATAGQETQYF
NA	TRBJ2-2	NA	TRBV28	TGTGCCAGCAGTTTGACGGGCGGGGAGCTGTTTTTT	CASSLTGGELFF
NA	TRBJ2-4	NA	TRBV6-5	TGTGCCAGCAGTTCGGGCGGGGGCGCGGTTGACATTCAGTACTTC	CASSSGGGAVDIQYF
NA	TRBJ2-1	TRBD2	TRBV10-1	TGCGCCAGCAGCGCAAACTCGATAGCCAGCGGGAGACGGAATGAGCAGTTCTTC	CASSANSIASGRRNEQFF
NA	TRBJ2-3	TRBD2	TRBV7-2	TGTGCCAGCAGCCTCTTCCCGGGACTAGCTATGACAGATACGCAGTATTTT	CASSLFPGLAMTDTQYF
NA	TRBJ1-1	NA	TRBV19	TGTGCCAGTCGTAACACTGAAGCTTTCTTT	CASRNTEAFF
NA	TRBJ2-3	NA	TRBV5-1	TGCGCCAGCAGCTTGAGCGGTGGCACAGATACGCAGTATTTT	CASSLSGGTDTQYF
NA	TRBJ1-6	NA	TRBV9	TGTGCCAGCAGCGAGGCCCCGGGAAAAAAGAGTTCACCCCTCCACTTT	CASSEAPGKKSSPLHF
once	TRBJ2-1	TRBD1	TRBV7-8	TGTGCCAGCAGCTTACAGGGACAGATCAATGAGCAGTTCTTC	CASSLQGQINEQFF
NA	TRBJ1-5	NA	TRBV4-3	TGCGCCAGCAGCCAAGAACTCGGGTTGGGTCAGCCCCAGCATTTT	CASSQELGLGQPQHF
NA	TRBJ1-2	NA	TRBV19	TGTGCCAGTAGGGGACGCGGCTATGGCTACACCTTC	CASRGRGYGYTF
NA	TRBJ1-2	NA	TRBV19	TGTGCCAGTAGGCTCACGCAGGGCCCCGGCTATGGCTACACCTTC	CASRLTQGPGYGYTF
NA	TRBJ1-5	TRBD1	TRBV4-1	TGCGCCAGCAGCCAAGCCGAGACAGGGCGAGGTCAGCCCCAGCATTTT	CASSQAETGRGQPQHF
once	TRBJ1-5	TRBD1	TRBV28	TGTGCCAGCAGCACCCGGGACAGGGGGTTCAATCAGCCCCAGCATTTT	CASSTRDRGFNQPQHF
NA	TRBJ2-5	NA	TRBV4-1	TGCGCCAGCAGCCGGTTCATTCTAGGGGTCTCGCAAGAGACCCAGTACTTC	CASSRFILGVSQETQYF
once	TRBJ1-5	TRBD1	TRBV5-1	TGCGCCAGCAGCTTGACAGGGGCGTTGGAGCCCCAGCATTTT	CASSLTGALEPQHF
NA	TRBJ2-2	TRBD1	TRBV5-6	TGTGCCAGCAGCTTACCACAGGGGATGAACACCGGGGAGCTGTTTTTT	CASSLPQGMNTGELFF
NA	TRBJ1-6	NA	TRBV19	TGTGCCAGTAGAGGACAGAAGGATTCACCCCTCCACTTT	CASRGQKDSPLHF
NA	TRBJ2-7	TRBD1	TRBV4-3	TGCGCCAGCAGCCAAGACCACCGGGACAGTATCTACGAGCAGTACTTC	CASSQDHRDSIYEQYF
NA	TRBJ2-7	NA	TRBV11-3	TGTGCCAGCAGCGGGACTTTTAGATCCTACGAGCAGTACTTC	CASSGTFRSYEQYF
NA	TRBJ1-2	NA	TRBV6-5	TGTGCCAGCAGGACACGGGGGAGGTATGGCTACACCTTC	CASRTRGRYGYTF
NA	TRBJ1-5	NA	TRBV5-6	TGTGCCAGCAGCTGGAGGGCAGGGGTAGTTGGCAATCAGCCCCAGCATTTT	CASSWRAGVVGNQPQHF
NA	TRBJ2-1	NA	TRBV9	TGTGCCAGCAGCGCTTTGACAGGAGTGGCTTACAATGAGCAGTTCTTC	CASSALTGVAYNEQFF